The clone carrying this TCR beta chain was found a few times. The antigen is not known. This entry is derived from a study of CD8 T cells in ankylosing spondylitis. Overall study findings and caveats: Matched ankylosing spondylitis synovial fluid reportedly showed significant enrichment of disease-linked clones. The disease-linked clones had a CD8+ phenotype and low blood frequencies. Apparently characteristic of ankylosing spondylitis blood was a TCR beta motif (eight highly homologous variants).

TCRdb processed the 5' RACE reads anew with MiXCR; each CDR3 protein has one entry. Seen here are 700,000 or so distinct CDR3 sequences, around 19% observed once, and the top ten hold about a fifth. The CDR3 loop spans 15 amino acids. The germline gives CDR1 MGHRA, CDR2 YSYEKL. Trimming shortened V by 3 bases and J by 0 bases, and 10 bases separated the two germline ends. The clonotype comes from a male donor with ankylosing spondylitis. The sample was blood, either unsorted or a sorted T cell fraction (not recorded which). J is TRBJ2-3 and V is TRBV4-1; D gene unclear. CDR3 in DNA: TGCGCCAGCAGCCAGGGCAGCTTTAGCACAGATACGCAGTATTTT. It encodes CASSQGSFSTDTQYF.